These 32 T cell receptor beta chains were all obtained from the same sample, sequenced in a study of cytomegalovirus exposure and HLA in healthy donors. It was with 60 Vbeta and 13 Jbeta primers that the PCR ran. The assay was immunoSEQ multiplex PCR, and TCRdb's table has in-frame clones only and misses some. The table has 110,000 to 150,000 clones, roughly 80% seen once; the top ten hold 0.95% to 1.5%. The sequencing input was PBMCs. Source of these receptors: a female donor in good health and CMV-seronegative.

This clone was observed once. The chain employs TRBV5-6 and TRBJ2-1; 8 bases map to TRBD2. Germline CDR1 and CDR2: SGHDT and YYEEEE. The trim removed 2 bases at V and 7 bases at J, leaving 8 bases unmatched. The length of the CDR3 is 15 residues. CDR3 DNA sequence: TGTGCCAGCAGCTTTTTCCAGCGGGAGTGGAATGAGCAGTTCTTC. It translates to CASSFFQREWNEQFF.

V usage is TRBV25-1 and J usage is TRBJ2-3, with TRBD1 matching over 9 bases. Germline V gene data show CDR1 as MGHDK and CDR2 as SYGVNS. The CDR3 extends over 18 amino acids. The junction had 15 bases not matched to a gene; V was cut back by 1 base and J by 7 bases. DNA of the CDR3: TGTGCCAGCAGTGAATTGGGACAGGGTCTTGTTGCGGTTAATACGCAGTATTTT. Translating gives CASSELGQGLVAVNTQYF.

CDR3 region: CAWSPQGAEAFF. CDR3 DNA sequence: TGTGCCTGGAGTCCGCAGGGGGCTGAAGCTTTCTTT. This sequence joins TRBV30 and TRBJ1-1, with TRBD1 identical over 7 bases. The CDR3 is 12 residues long. Looked up from germline, CDR1 is GTSNPN and CDR2 is SVGIG (reference sequence). With V trimmed by 2 bases and J by 6 bases, 3 bases remained unmatched.

The chain uses TRBV27 and TRBJ1-5; D not resolved. V dropped 6 bases and J dropped 2 bases, with 14 bases sitting between them. Germline V gene data show CDR1 as MNHEY and CDR2 as SMNVEV (reference sequence). This CDR3 is built from 15 residues. The CDR3 spells CASRGSGNGNQPQHF. In DNA form, the CDR3 reads TGTGCCAGCAGGGGGTCGGGGAATGGCAATCAGCCCCAGCATTTT.

This chain connects TRBV7-2 to TRBJ2-5, with 14 bases fitting TRBD2. The CDR3 is 17 amino acids. Losses at the gene ends were 3 bases for V and 4 bases for J; bases not matched to a gene: 7. The germline V gene encodes CDR1 SGHTA and CDR2 FQGNSA. The CDR3 nucleotides are TGTGCCAGCAGCTTTCGACTAGCGGGAGGGCTCCTAGAGACCCAGTACTTC. It specifies CASSFRLAGGLLETQYF.

The V call is TRBV18, the J call TRBJ1-1; D remains unclear. CDR1 is KGHSH, CDR2 LQKENI, per germline. V was clipped by 1 base and J by 6 bases, with 9 bases between them. CDR3 length: 13 residues. In DNA, the CDR3 is TGTGCCAGCTCACCACTTGAGTCCTCTGAAGCTTTCTTT. This encodes CASSPLESSEAFF.

This rearrangement joins TRBV2 to TRBJ2-7; D remains unclear. The germline V gene encodes CDR1 SNHLY and CDR2 FYNNEI. The CDR3 covers 14 residues. Trimming stripped 7 bases from V and 3 bases from J, with 16 bases between. The CDR3 protein is CASKRSPSHYEQYV. CDR3 DNA sequence: TGTGCCAGCAAAAGAAGTCCCAGTCACTACGAGCAGTACGTC.

The chain recombines TRBV5-8 with TRBJ1-4; D unclear. This CDR3 region has 14 residues. Germline values: CDR1 SGHTS, CDR2 YDEGEE. Trimming stripped 0 bases from V and 8 bases from J, with 11 bases between. CDR3 sequence: CASSLGSAGEKLFF. The DNA for the CDR3 is TGTGCCAGCAGCTTGGGGTCCGCGGGGGAAAAACTGTTTTTT.

The rearrangement uses TRBV30 and TRBJ1-1; 7 bases are shared with TRBD1. CDR1 is GTSNPN, CDR2 SVGIG, per germline (reference sequence). The CDR3 is 13 residues long. V lost 5 bases and J lost 5; bases outside the gene matches: 8. The CDR3 coding sequence is TGTGCCTGGGCAACAGGGGCGGCGACTGAAGCTTTCTTT. Protein sequence: CAWATGAATEAFF.

The CDR3 DNA follows: TGCGCCAGCAGCCCCTGGACTAGCGGGACCGGGTACAATGAGCAGTTCTTC. Encoded protein: CASSPWTSGTGYNEQFF. V and J are TRBV4-1 and TRBJ2-1, with 12 bases fitting TRBD2. V shed 4 bases and J 4 bases; nucleotides not matched to a gene: 8. The CDR3 runs 17 residues. Germline CDR1 MGHRA, CDR2 YSYEKL.

This chain uses TRBV6-1 with TRBJ2-7; TRBD2 agrees at 8 bases. V gave up 2 bases and J gave up 3 bases; unmatched junction bases: 9. This CDR3 contains 16 residues. Germline CDR1 MNHNS, CDR2 SASEGT. This chain's CDR3 is CASSEFAGGQIYEQYF. Here the CDR3 DNA reads TGTGCCAGCAGTGAATTTGCGGGAGGACAAATCTACGAGCAGTACTTC.

This chain links TRBV15 with TRBJ1-2, with 9 bases matching TRBD1. CDR3 length: 15 amino acids. CDR1 is LNHNV, CDR2 YYDKDF, per germline (reference sequence). J lost 2 bases, V lost 1 base, and 2 bases had no gene match. CDR3 DNA: TGTGCCACCAGCAGAGTGGGGACAGGGAACTATGGCTACACCTTC. This sequence encodes CATSRVGTGNYGYTF.

The chain couples TRBV6-5 to TRBJ2-5; D possibly corresponds to TRBD1 (5 bases). The CDR3 length is 13 residues. V was cut by 6 bases and J by 0 bases, with 8 bases left in between. Germline loops: CDR1 MNHEY, CDR2 SVGAGI. The CDR3 bases are TGTGCCAGCAGGGACACTTACCAAGAGACCCAGTACTTC. Its protein product is CASRDTYQETQYF.

This clone turned up a few times. This chain uses TRBV7-9 with TRBJ1-5; 8 nucleotides line up with TRBD1. This CDR3 is 16 amino acids long. J gave up 4 bases and V 5 bases, and 10 bases lay outside the gene matches. Germline values: CDR1 SEHNR, CDR2 FQNEAQ (reference sequence). The CDR3 loop reads CASSPQTGGLNQPQHF. The DNA of the CDR3 is TGTGCCAGCAGCCCCCAAACAGGGGGGCTAAATCAGCCCCAGCATTTT.

The chain joins TRBV5-1 to TRBJ1-4, with D perhaps TRBD1 (5 bases). V lost 5 bases, J lost 8 bases, and 16 bases lay in between. This CDR3 is built from 14 residues. Germline loops: CDR1 SGHRS, CDR2 YFSETQ. Written as DNA, the CDR3 is TGCGCCAGCAGAAGGGGCGGAGGGGAGGAAAAACTGTTTTTT. Amino acid sequence: CASRRGGGEEKLFF.

This clone occurred a few times. V is TRBV27 and J is TRBJ2-1; a possible D gene is TRBD2 (5 bases). The V end was cut by 8 bases, the J end by 2 bases, with 10 bases between. Germline V gives CDR1 MNHEY, CDR2 SMNVEV (reference sequence). This CDR3 contains 13 residues. CDR3 residues: CASGLGTYNEQFF. CDR3 DNA: TGTGCCAGCGGACTGGGGACCTACAATGAGCAGTTCTTC.

This chain joins TRBV4-1 and TRBJ2-7, with 13 nucleotides matching TRBD2. V trimming: 2 bases; J trimming: 3 bases; junction bases outside the gene matches: 4. The germline gives CDR1 MGHRA, CDR2 YSYEKL. The CDR3 is 16 amino acids. CDR3 protein: CASSQTRTSGSYEQYF. The CDR3 nucleotides read TGCGCCAGCAGCCAAACCCGGACTAGCGGGAGCTACGAGCAGTACTTC.

This rearrangement joins TRBV7-9 to TRBJ2-3, with 8 positions matching TRBD1. This CDR3 has 16 residues. V shed 4 bases, J shed 4 bases, and the junction held 10 bases outside the gene matches. Germline assignment: CDR1 SEHNR and CDR2 FQNEAQ (reference sequence). DNA of the CDR3: TGTGCCAGCAGCTCTGAGGACAGGGTTATCGCAGATACGCAGTATTTT. Translation gives CASSSEDRVIADTQYF.

This chain joins TRBV7-9 and TRBJ2-7; 8 bases agree with TRBD1. This CDR3 region has 15 residues. Germline assignment: CDR1 SEHNR and CDR2 FQNEAQ (reference sequence). V shed 1 base and J 1 base; nucleotides not matched to a gene: 3. The CDR3 sequence is CASSLGGQVSYEQYF. The CDR3 bases are TGTGCCAGCAGCTTAGGGGGACAGGTATCCTACGAGCAGTACTTC.

The genes are TRBV19 and TRBJ1-2; the match to TRBD1 covers 11 bases. V was clipped by 7 bases and J by 6 bases; unmatched bases: 10. The CDR3 is 15 residues long. Per the germline V gene, CDR1 is LNHDA and CDR2 is SQIVND (reference sequence). The CDR3 loop is CASTSPGTGGHGYTF. CDR3 bases: TGTGCCAGTACCAGTCCCGGGACAGGGGGGCATGGCTACACCTTC.

The rearrangement uses TRBV29-1 and TRBJ2-2; a weak D match, TRBD1 (6 bases). Trimming shortened V by 6 bases and J by 1 base, and 12 bases separated the two germline ends. The CDR3 is made up of 14 amino acids. The V gene's germline CDR1 is SQVTM and CDR2 ANQGSEA. CDR3 protein: CSVAGVLNTGELFF. The DNA for the CDR3 is TGCAGCGTCGCAGGGGTCTTGAACACCGGGGAGCTGTTTTTT.

The chain links TRBV29-1 to TRBJ1-5, with TRBD1 identical over 7 bases. The V and J ends lost 6 bases and 4 bases, in that order; junction bases with no gene match: 3. The CDR3 length is 12 residues. Germline CDR1 and CDR2: SQVTM and ANQGSEA. DNA of the CDR3: TGCAGCGTGAAACAGGGGAATCAGCCCCAGCATTTT. This gives the protein CSVKQGNQPQHF.

The V gene is TRBV5-5, the J gene TRBJ2-7, with a tentative D call TRBD2 (5 bases). This CDR3 is 16 amino acids long. Between the trimmed V and J ends, which lost 0 bases and 1 base, there was a span of 14 bases. From germline, CDR1 is SGHKS and CDR2 YYEKEE (reference sequence). CDR3 region: CASSLVSESTSYEQYF. The CDR3 coding sequence is TGTGCCAGCAGCTTGGTTAGCGAGTCTACATCCTACGAGCAGTACTTC.

This rearrangement joins TRBV30 to TRBJ2-7, with 7 positions matching TRBD2. The germline gives CDR1 GTSNPN, CDR2 SVGIG (reference sequence). J was trimmed by 5 bases and V by 2 bases; bases with no gene match: 9. The CDR3 is 14 residues long. In DNA form, the CDR3 reads TGTGCCTGGAGTTATGGGGGGGGAGGGAACGAGCAGTACTTC. Amino acids: CAWSYGGGGNEQYF.

The V gene is TRBV5-1, the J gene TRBJ2-3; TRBD2 agrees at 10 bases. This CDR3 is built from 15 residues. In germline, CDR1 is SGHRS, CDR2 YFSETQ. The V gene end was trimmed by 4 bases and the J gene end by 4 bases; junction bases not matched to a gene: 6. The CDR3 sequence: CASSPSGSGADTQYF. The CDR3 DNA reads as TGCGCCAGCAGCCCTAGCGGGAGTGGGGCAGATACGCAGTATTTT.

This clone was found once. The CDR3 sequence: CASSLPQGGYEQYF. The CDR3 DNA reads TGTGCCAGCAGCTTGCCCCAGGGTGGCTACGAGCAGTACTTC. The chain joins TRBV5-8 to TRBJ2-7; a possible D gene is TRBD1 (5 bases). The CDR3 covers 14 residues. With 1 base removed from V and 3 bases from J, the gap between germline ends came to 11 bases. Germline loops: CDR1 SGHTS, CDR2 YDEGEE. The variable domain in full, completed from reference TRBV5-8 and TRBJ2-7, reads EAGVTQSPTHLIKTRGQQATLRCSPISGHTSVYWYQQALGLGLQFLLWYDEGEERNRGNFPPRFSGRQFPNYSSELNVNALELEDSALYLCASSLPQGGYEQYFGPGTRLTVT.

The chain uses TRBV2 and TRBJ2-5; a possible D gene is TRBD1 (6 bases). Germline assignment: CDR1 SNHLY and CDR2 FYNNEI. V gave up 5 bases and J gave up 6 bases, with 13 bases separating them. The CDR3 contains 13 residues. CDR3 residues: CASSSGDGKTQYF. The CDR3 nucleotides read TGTGCCAGCAGTTCAGGGGACGGGAAGACCCAGTACTTC.

V usage is TRBV18 and J usage is TRBJ1-1; D perhaps matches TRBD1 (5 bases). V was shortened by 5 bases and J by 0 bases, with 10 bases between the two germline ends. The germline gives CDR1 KGHSH, CDR2 LQKENI. There are 14 residues in the CDR3. CDR3 bases: TGTGCCAGCTCAGTGACAGTAGTGAACACTGAAGCTTTCTTT. This sequence encodes CASSVTVVNTEAFF.

The CDR3 protein is CASRWTGGAGNTIYF. The CDR3 DNA reads as TGTGCCAGTAGATGGACGGGGGGTGCTGGAAACACCATATATTTT. The chain joins TRBV19 to TRBJ1-3, with D maybe TRBD1 (5 bases). Germline assignment: CDR1 LNHDA and CDR2 SQIVND (reference sequence). This CDR3 comprises 15 residues. V was cut by 6 bases and J by 2 bases, with 14 bases left in between.

The J gene is TRBJ2-7, the V gene TRBV6-1; D uncertain. CDR3 length: 14 amino acids. Germline V CDR1 and CDR2: MNHNS, SASEGT. Trimming removed 5 bases from V and 5 bases from J, with 16 bases in between. CDR3 loop: CASSFVTGSHEQYF. The CDR3 DNA reads as TGTGCCAGCAGTTTTGTTACTGGTTCACACGAGCAGTACTTC.

This chain connects TRBV9 to TRBJ2-1; D might be TRBD2 (6 bases). Germline V gene data show CDR1 as SGDLS and CDR2 as YYNGEE. The V gene lost 4 bases and the J gene lost 10 bases, with 12 bases spanning the gap. The CDR3 consists of 12 residues. CDR3 protein: CASSPEGWEQFF. The CDR3 DNA sequence: TGTGCCAGCAGCCCGGAGGGATGGGAGCAGTTCTTC.

This clone was observed a few times. This sequence joins TRBV7-8 and TRBJ2-5; 8 nucleotides match TRBD2. Trimming at V came to 3 bases and at J to 5 bases, leaving 11 bases not matched to a gene. CDR1 SGHVS and CDR2 FQNEAQ come from the germline V gene. This CDR3 region has 16 residues. The chain's CDR3 is CASSFYGTRAPETQYF. The CDR3 nucleotides read TGTGCCAGCAGCTTTTACGGGACTAGGGCTCCGGAGACCCAGTACTTC.